The 9 T cell receptor beta chains below come from one sample, sequenced in a study of blood T cell repertoires in COVID-19. Profiling relied on immunoSEQ multiplex PCR, and the TCRdb table lists in-frame clones only, not all of them. The sample consists of under 350,000 clones, 86% of them appearing once. Sequenced sample: PBMCs or T cells enriched from blood (not recorded which). The receptor set was obtained from a woman aged 40-49 years with acute COVID-19.

The V call is TRBV11-3, the J call TRBJ1-1; unclear D gene. CDR1 is SGHNT, CDR2 YENEEA, per germline. V dropped 4 bases and J dropped 3 bases, with 12 bases sitting between them. The CDR3 runs 14 residues. Here the CDR3 reads CASSSGGSDTEAFF. The CDR3 region has the DNA TGTGCCAGCAGCTCCGGAGGGTCGGACACTGAAGCTTTCTTT. The complete variable domain, with remaining parts taken from reference TRBV11-3 and TRBJ1-1, reads EAGVVQSPRYKIIEKKQPVAFWCNPISGHNTLYWYLQNLGQGPELLIRYENEEAVDDSQLPKDRFSAERLKGVDSTLKIQPAELGDSAVYLCASSSGGSDTEAFFGQGTRLTVV.

The chain uses TRBV6-1 and TRBJ2-5; 13 nucleotides align to TRBD2. The CDR3 is made up of 17 amino acids. Losses at the gene ends were 2 bases for V and 5 bases for J; bases not matched to a gene: 8. CDR1 MNHNS and CDR2 SASEGT come from the germline V gene. The CDR3 DNA reads TGTGCCAGCAGTGAAAAGAGACTAGCGGGGGGTGGGGAGACCCAGTACTTC. It specifies CASSEKRLAGGGETQYF.

The genes are TRBV7-3 and TRBJ2-1, with 7 nucleotides matching TRBD2. The germline gives CDR1 SGHTA, CDR2 FQGTGA. There are 14 residues in the CDR3. V lost 5 bases and J lost 6; bases outside the gene matches: 7. CDR3 loop: CASSHPGLSNEQFF. In nucleotides, the CDR3 is TGTGCCAGCAGCCACCCGGGACTAAGCAATGAGCAGTTCTTC.

This clone was recorded a few times. This chain connects TRBV11-2 to TRBJ1-1; TRBD1 matches 7 bases. CDR3 length: 14 amino acids. V gave up 7 bases and J gave up 7 bases; unmatched junction bases: 12. Germline assignment: CDR1 SGHAT and CDR2 FQNNGV. This chain's CDR3 is CASIDTKTGYEAFF. The CDR3, as DNA: TGTGCCAGCATCGATACAAAGACAGGGTATGAAGCTTTCTTT.

The chain joins TRBV10-1 to TRBJ1-5; TRBD1 might be the D (6 bases). This CDR3 has 22 amino acids. Trimming shortened V by 8 bases and J by 0 bases, and 35 bases separated the two germline ends. Germline loops: CDR1 WNHNN, CDR2 SYGVQD (reference sequence). Written as DNA, the CDR3 is TGCGCCAGCTTTCCCAGGTACACTACATCCGACAACAGGGTCGATAGCAATCAGCCCCAGCATTTT. This sequence encodes CASFPRYTTSDNRVDSNQPQHF.

The chain joins TRBV5-4 to TRBJ1-1; a weak D match, TRBD1 (6 bases). With 0 bases removed from V and 5 bases from J, the gap between germline ends came to 17 bases. The CDR3 extends over 16 amino acids. CDR1 SGHNT and CDR2 YYREEE come from the germline V gene (reference sequence). CDR3: CASSLGGHTGMTEAFF. DNA for the CDR3: TGTGCCAGCAGCTTGGGGGGGCACACAGGGATGACTGAAGCTTTCTTT.

The J gene is TRBJ2-5, the V gene TRBV5-1, with a tentative D call TRBD2 (6 bases). CDR3 size: 14 residues. V gave up 4 bases and J gave up 3 bases, with 13 bases separating them. Germline lookup yields CDR1 SGHRS and CDR2 YFSETQ. The DNA of the CDR3 is TGCGCCAGCAGCAGTGGCGCGGGAAAAGAGACCCAGTACTTC. Encoded protein: CASSSGAGKETQYF.

This chain joins TRBV12-5 and TRBJ1-4; D ambiguous. Per germline, CDR1 LGHNT and CDR2 FRNRAP. This CDR3 contains 12 residues. The germline V and J ends were trimmed by 0 bases and 8 bases, with 4 bases remaining between them. Here the CDR3 reads CASGLVHEKLFF. CDR3 DNA sequence: TGTGCTAGTGGTTTGGTACACGAAAAACTGTTTTTT.

V is TRBV9 and J is TRBJ2-3; 10 nucleotides match TRBD1. The CDR3 loop spans 18 amino acids. With V trimmed by 3 bases and J by 1 base, 11 bases remained unmatched. CDR1 is SGDLS and CDR2 is YYNGEE in the germline V gene. The CDR3 region has the DNA TGTGCCAGCAGCGACCACCCCACCGGGACAGGGGGCACAGATACGCAGTATTTT. Translating it yields CASSDHPTGTGGTDTQYF.